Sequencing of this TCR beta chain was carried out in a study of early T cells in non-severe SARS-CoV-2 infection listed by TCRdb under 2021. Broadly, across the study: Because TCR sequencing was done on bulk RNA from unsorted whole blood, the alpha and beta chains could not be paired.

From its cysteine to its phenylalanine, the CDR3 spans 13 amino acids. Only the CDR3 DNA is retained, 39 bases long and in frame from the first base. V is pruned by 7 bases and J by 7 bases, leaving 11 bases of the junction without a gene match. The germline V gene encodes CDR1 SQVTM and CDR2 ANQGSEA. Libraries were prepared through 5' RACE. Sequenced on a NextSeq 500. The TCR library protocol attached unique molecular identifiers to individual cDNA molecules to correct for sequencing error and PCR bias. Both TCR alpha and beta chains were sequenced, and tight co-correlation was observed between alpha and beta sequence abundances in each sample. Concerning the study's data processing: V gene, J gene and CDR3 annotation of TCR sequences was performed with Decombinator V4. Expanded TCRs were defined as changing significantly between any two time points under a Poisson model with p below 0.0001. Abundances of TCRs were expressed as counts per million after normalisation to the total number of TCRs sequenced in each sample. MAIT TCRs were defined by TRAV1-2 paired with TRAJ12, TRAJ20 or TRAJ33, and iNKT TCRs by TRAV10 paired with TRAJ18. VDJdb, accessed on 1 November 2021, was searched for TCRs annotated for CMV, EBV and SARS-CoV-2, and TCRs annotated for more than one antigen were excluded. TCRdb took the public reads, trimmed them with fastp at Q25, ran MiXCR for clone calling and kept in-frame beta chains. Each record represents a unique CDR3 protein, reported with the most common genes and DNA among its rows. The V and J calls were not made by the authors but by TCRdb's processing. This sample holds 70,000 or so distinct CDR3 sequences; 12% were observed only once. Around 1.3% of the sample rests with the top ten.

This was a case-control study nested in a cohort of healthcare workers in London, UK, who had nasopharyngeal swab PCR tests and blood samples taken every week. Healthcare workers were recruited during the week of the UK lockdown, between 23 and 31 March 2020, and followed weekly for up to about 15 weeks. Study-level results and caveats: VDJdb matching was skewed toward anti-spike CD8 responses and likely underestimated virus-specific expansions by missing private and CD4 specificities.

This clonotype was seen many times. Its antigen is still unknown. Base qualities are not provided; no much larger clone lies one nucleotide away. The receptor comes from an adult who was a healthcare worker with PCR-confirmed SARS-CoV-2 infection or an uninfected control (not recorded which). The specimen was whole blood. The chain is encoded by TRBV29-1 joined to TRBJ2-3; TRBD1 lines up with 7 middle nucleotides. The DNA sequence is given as TGCAGCGAAAAGACAGGGATTTGGAATACGCAGTATTTT. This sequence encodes CSEKTGIWNTQYF.